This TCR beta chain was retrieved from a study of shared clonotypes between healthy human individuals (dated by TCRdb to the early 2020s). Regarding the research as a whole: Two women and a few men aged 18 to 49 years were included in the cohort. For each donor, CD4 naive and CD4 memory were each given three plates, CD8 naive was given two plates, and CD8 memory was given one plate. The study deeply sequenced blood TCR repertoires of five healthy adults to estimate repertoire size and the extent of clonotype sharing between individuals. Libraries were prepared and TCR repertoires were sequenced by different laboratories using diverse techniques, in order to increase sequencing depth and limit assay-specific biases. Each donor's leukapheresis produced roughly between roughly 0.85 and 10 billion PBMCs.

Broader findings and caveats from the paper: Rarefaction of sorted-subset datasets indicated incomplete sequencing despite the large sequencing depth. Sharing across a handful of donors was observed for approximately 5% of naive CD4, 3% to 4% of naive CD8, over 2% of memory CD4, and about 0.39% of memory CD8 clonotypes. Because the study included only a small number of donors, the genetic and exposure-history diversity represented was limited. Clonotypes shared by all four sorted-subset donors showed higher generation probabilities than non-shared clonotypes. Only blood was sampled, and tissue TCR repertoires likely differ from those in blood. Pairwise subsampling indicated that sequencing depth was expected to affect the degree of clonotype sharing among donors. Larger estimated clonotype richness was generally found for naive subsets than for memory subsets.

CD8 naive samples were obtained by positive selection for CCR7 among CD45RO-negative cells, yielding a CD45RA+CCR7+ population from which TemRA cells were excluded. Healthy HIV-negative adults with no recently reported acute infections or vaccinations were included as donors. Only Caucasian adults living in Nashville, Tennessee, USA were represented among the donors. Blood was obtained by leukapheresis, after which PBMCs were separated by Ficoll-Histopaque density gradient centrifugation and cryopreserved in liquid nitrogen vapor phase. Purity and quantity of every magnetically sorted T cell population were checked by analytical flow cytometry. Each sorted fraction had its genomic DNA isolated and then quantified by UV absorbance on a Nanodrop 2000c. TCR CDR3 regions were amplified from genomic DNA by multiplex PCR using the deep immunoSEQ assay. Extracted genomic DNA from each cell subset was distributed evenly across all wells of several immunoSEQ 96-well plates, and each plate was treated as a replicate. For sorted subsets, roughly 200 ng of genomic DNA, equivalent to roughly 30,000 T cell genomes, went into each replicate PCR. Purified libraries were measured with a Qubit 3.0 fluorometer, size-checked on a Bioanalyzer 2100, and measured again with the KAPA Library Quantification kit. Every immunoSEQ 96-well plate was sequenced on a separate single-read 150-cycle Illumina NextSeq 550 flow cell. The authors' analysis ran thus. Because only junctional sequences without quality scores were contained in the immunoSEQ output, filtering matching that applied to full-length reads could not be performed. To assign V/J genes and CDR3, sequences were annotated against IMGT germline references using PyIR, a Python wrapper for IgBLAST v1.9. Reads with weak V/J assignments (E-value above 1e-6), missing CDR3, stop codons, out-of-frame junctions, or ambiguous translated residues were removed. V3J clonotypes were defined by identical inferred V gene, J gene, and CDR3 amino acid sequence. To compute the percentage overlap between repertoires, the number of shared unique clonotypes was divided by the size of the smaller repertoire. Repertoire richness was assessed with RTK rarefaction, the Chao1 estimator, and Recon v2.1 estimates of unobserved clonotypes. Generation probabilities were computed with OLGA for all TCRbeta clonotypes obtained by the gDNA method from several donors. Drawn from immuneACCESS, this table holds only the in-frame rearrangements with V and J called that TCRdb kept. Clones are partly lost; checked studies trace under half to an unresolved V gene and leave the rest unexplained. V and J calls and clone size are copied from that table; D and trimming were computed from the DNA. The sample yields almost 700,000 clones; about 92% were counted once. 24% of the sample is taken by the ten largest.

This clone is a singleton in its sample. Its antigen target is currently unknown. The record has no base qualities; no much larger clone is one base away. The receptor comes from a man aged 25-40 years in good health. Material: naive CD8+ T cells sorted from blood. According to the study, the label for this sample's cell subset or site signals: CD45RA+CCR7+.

For the CDR3, the sequence is CASTGGGPKEAFF. The DNA sequence is given as TGTGCCAGCACCGGTGGGGGGCCTAAAGAAGCTTTCTTT. The rearranged segments are TRBV7-9 and TRBJ1-1; TRBD1 is a possible D gene, resting on 6 matching bases. The CDR3 covers 13 residues, taking in both the cysteine and the phenylalanine. Kept here is only the CDR3 DNA, which spans 39 bases and is read in frame from base 1. The germline V gene (reference sequence) provides CDR1 SEHNR and CDR2 FQNEAQ. The germline ends are 17 bases apart after V is trimmed by 7 bases and J by 8 bases.